The entry below describes one T cell receptor (beta chain). This clone registers as large (0.1 to 1%) within its sample. No antigen is known for it. No much larger clone exists at a distance of one base, and base qualities are not known. The data originate from a study of blood T cell repertoires in COVID-19 (dated by TCRdb to 2020 to 2022). A note on the overall study: Collaborator samples came from the United States, Italy and Spain and covered acute and convalescent phases of COVID-19. Samples came from the ongoing ImmuneRACE study (first 160 participants) plus 1,254 subjects from 6 global collaborators. Where available, HLA class I and class II types were taken from metadata supplied by the sample provider and were not determined by assay-based typing. The dataset comprised deeply sampled blood TCRbeta repertoires from subjects exposed to, actively infected with, or recovered from COVID-19. A freely available public database, intended as a resource for researchers studying the immune response to SARS-CoV-2, is where the repertoires were released. A de-identified subject ID, COVID-19 status, age in years and sex were almost always included in the sample metadata. The material from the prospective study consisted of cDNA or gDNA derived from T cells, B-cell-depleted T cells, or PBMCs.

TCRbeta CDR3 regions were amplified from genomic DNA by means of the immunoSEQ Assay, a bias-controlled multiplex PCR. On the study's bioinformatics: The number of nucleated cells in each sample was estimated from the amplification of reference gene primers within the assay. To quantify the absolute abundance of each unique TCRbeta CDR3 rearrangement, sequence reads were collapsed and filtered. Productive Simpson clonality was computed per sample as the square root of Simpson's diversity index over productive rearrangements. TCRdb holds this immuneACCESS table with in-frame rearrangements only. Some clones are missing; in checked studies, unresolved V genes explain under half, and the rest has no known cause. V and J calls and clone size come straight from that table; D and trimming were deduced from the DNA. The sample table holds approximately 190,000 clones, of which about 80% were seen once. The ten largest clones add up to approximately 15% of the sample.

Each collaborating institution followed its own protocols to collect whole blood in K2EDTA tubes. For TCRbeta analysis, collaborators shipped samples in one of three forms: frozen whole blood, isolated PBMCs, or DNA extracted from either of those sample types. Broad study findings and their caveats: The quantity of clinical and demographic metadata differed by source and by participant and was supplied without curation.

The clonotype originates from a young man with active or convalescent COVID-19. The sample taken for sequencing was peripheral blood.

The CDR3 sequence is CASSFAPDRGPEAFF. The nucleotide sequence reads TGTGCCAGCAGCTTCGCCCCGGACAGGGGCCCTGAAGCTTTCTTT. The sequence links TRBV7-9 to TRBJ1-1; 9 middle bases align to TRBD1. After removal of 3 bases from V and 6 bases from J, the junction retains 8 bases not matched to a gene. CDR1 SEHNR and CDR2 FQNEAQ are derived from the germline V gene (reference sequence). From the cysteine through the phenylalanine, the CDR3 covers 15 amino acids. Of all the DNA, just the CDR3 is kept, 45 bases in frame from base 1.